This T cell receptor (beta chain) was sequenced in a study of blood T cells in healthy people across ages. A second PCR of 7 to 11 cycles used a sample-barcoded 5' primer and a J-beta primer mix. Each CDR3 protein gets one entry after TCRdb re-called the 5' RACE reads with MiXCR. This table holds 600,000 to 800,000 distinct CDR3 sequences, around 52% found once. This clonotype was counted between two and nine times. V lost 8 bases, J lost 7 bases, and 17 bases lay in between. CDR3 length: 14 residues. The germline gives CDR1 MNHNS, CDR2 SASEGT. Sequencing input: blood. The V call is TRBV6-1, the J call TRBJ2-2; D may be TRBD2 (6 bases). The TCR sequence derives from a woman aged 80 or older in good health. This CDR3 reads CASVFLEGGGELFF. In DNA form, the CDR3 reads TGTGCCAGCGTTTTTTTGGAGGGCGGCGGGGAGCTGTTTTTT.